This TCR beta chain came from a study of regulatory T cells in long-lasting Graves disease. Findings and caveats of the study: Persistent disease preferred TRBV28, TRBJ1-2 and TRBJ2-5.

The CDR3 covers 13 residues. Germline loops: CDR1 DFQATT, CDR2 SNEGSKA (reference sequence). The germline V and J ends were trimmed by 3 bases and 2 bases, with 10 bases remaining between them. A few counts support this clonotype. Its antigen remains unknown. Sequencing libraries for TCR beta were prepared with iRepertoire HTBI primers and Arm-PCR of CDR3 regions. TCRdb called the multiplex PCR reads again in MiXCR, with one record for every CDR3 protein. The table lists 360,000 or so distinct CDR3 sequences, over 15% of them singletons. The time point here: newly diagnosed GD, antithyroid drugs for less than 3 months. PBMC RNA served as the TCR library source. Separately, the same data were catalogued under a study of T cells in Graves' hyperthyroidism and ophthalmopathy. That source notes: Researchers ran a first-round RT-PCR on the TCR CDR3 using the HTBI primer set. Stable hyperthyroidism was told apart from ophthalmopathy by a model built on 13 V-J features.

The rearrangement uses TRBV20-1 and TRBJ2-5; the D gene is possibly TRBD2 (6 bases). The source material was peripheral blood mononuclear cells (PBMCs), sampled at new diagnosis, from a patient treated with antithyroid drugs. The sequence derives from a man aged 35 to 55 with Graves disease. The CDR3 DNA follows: TGCAGTGCTAGGGAGGGCGGACAAGAGACCCAGTACTTC. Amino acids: CSAREGGQETQYF.